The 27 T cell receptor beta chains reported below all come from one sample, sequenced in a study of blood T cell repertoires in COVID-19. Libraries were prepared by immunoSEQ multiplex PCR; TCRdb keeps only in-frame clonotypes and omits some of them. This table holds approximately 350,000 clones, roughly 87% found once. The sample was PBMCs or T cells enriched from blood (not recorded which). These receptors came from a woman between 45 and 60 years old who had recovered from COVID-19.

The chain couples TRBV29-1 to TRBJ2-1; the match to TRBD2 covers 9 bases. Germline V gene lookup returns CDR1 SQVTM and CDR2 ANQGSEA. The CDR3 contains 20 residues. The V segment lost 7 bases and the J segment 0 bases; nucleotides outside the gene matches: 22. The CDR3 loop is CSGTRPGGGGERSSYNEQFF. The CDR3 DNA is TGCAGCGGCACGCGCCCTGGGGGCGGGGGGGAACGGAGCTCCTACAATGAGCAGTTCTTC.

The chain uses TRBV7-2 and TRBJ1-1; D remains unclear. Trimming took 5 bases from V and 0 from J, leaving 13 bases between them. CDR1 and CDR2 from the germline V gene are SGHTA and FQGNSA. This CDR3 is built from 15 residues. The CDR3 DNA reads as TGTGCCAGCAGCCTGGAGAGCGGAGTGAACACTGAAGCTTTCTTT. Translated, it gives CASSLESGVNTEAFF.

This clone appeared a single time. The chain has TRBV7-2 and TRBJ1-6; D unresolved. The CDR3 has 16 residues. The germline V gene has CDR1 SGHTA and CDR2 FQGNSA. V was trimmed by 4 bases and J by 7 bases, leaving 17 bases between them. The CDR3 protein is CASSSPPGVGNSPLHF. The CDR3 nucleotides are TGTGCCAGCAGCTCCCCCCCCGGGGTGGGAAATTCACCCCTCCACTTT.

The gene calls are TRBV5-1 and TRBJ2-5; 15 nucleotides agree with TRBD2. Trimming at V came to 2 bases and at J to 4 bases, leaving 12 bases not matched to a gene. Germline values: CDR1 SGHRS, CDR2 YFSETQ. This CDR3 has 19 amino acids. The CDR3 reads CASSLGGLAGGLRGETQYF. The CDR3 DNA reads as TGCGCCAGCAGCTTAGGTGGACTAGCGGGGGGGCTTCGCGGAGAGACCCAGTACTTC.

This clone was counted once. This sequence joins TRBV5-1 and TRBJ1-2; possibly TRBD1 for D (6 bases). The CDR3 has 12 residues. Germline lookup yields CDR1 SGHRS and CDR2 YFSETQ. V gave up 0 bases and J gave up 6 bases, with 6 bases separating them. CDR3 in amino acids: CASSLGTDGYTF. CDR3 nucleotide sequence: TGCGCCAGCAGCTTGGGGACAGATGGCTACACCTTC.

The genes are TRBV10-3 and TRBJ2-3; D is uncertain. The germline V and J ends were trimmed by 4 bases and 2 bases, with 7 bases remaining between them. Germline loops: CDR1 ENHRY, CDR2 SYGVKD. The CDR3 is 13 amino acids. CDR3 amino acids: CAISVSLTDTQYF. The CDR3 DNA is TGTGCCATCAGTGTGTCCCTCACAGATACGCAGTATTTT.

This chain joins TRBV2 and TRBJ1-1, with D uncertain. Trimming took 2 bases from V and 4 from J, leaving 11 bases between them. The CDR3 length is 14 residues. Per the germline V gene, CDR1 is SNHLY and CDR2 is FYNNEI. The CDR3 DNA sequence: TGTGCCAGCAGTGAATATGCGGAGGCCACTGAAGCTTTCTTT. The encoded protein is CASSEYAEATEAFF.

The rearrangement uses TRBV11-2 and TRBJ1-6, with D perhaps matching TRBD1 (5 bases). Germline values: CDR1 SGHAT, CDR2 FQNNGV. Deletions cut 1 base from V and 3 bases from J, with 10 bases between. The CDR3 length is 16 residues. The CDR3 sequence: CASSLGSGLYNSPLHF. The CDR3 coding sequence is TGTGCCAGCAGCTTAGGCTCGGGACTCTATAATTCACCCCTCCACTTT.

The CDR3 coding sequence is TGTGCCACCAGCAGAGATCATAGGGGCCTTAATGAAAAACTGTTTTTT. It is translated as CATSRDHRGLNEKLFF. The chain joins TRBV15 to TRBJ1-4, with a possible D match to TRBD1 (5 bases). Germline loops: CDR1 LNHNV, CDR2 YYDKDF (reference sequence). The CDR3 consists of 16 residues. V was trimmed by 0 bases and J by 4 bases, leaving 12 bases between them. The whole variable domain, filled in from reference TRBV15 and TRBJ1-4, reads DAMVIQNPRYQVTQFGKPVTLSCSQTLNHNVMYWYQQKSSQAPKLLFHYYDKDFNNEADTPDNFQSRRPNTSFCFLDIRSPGLGDTAMYLCATSRDHRGLNEKLFFGSGTQLSVL.

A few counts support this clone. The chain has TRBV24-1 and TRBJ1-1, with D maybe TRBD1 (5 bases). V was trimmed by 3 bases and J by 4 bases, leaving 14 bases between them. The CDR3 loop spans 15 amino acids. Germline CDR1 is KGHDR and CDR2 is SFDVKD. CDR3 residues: CATSDARAGGTEAFF. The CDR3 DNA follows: TGTGCCACCAGTGATGCCCGGGCCGGGGGCACTGAAGCTTTCTTT.

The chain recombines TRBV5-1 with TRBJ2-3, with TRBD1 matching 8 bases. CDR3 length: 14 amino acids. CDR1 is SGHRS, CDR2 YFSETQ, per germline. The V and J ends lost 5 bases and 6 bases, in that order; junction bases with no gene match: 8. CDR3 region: CASSLSGQGDTQYF. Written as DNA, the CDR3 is TGCGCCAGCAGTTTGTCCGGACAGGGTGATACGCAGTATTTT.

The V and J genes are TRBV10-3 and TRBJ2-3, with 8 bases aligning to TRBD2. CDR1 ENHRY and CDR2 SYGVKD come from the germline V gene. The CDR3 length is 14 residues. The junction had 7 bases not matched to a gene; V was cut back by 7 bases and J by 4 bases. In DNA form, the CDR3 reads TGTGCCATCAACAAAGGCGGGGGGTCAGATACGCAGTATTTT. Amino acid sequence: CAINKGGGSDTQYF.

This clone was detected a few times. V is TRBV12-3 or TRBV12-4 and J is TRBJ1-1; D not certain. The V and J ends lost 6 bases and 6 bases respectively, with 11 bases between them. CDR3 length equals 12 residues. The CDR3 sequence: CASSPPRAEAFF. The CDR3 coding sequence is TGTGCCAGCAGCCCACCCCGCGCTGAAGCTTTCTTT.

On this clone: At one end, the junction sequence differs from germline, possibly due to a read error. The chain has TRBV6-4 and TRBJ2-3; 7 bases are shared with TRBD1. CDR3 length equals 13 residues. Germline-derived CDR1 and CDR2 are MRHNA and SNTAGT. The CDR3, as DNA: TGTGCCAGCAGTGACACCGGGACAGAAACGCAGTATTTT. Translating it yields CASSDTGTETQYF.

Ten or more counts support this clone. Here the CDR3 DNA reads TGCGCCAGCAGCCAACTAATGAACACTGAAGCTTTCTTT. Its translation is CASSQLMNTEAFF. The chain has TRBV4-1 and TRBJ1-1; D not certain. V lost 2 bases to trimming and J lost 0 bases, with 4 bases between them. The germline V gene encodes CDR1 MGHRA and CDR2 YSYEKL. The CDR3 length is 13 residues.

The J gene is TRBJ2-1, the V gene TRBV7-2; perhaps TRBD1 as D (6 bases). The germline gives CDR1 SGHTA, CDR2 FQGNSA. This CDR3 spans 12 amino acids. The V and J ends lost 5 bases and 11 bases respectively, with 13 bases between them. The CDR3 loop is CASSTQGFQQFF. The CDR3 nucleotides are TGTGCCAGCAGCACCCAGGGGTTTCAGCAGTTCTTC.

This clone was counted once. This CDR3 is CASSSLAGGSTEQFF. CDR3 sequence (DNA): TGTGCCAGCAGCTCACTAGCGGGAGGCTCTACTGAGCAGTTCTTC. V and J are TRBV11-3 and TRBJ2-1; 12 nucleotides line up with TRBD2. The CDR3 contains 15 residues. CDR1 and CDR2 (germline): SGHNT, YENEEA. V lost 4 bases to trimming and J lost 9 bases; unmatched junction nucleotides: 7.

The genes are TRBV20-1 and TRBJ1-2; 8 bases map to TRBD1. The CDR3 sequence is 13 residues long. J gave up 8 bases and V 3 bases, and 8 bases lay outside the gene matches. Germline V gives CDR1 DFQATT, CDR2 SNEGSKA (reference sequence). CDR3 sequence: CSASSQGVWGYTF. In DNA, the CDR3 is TGCAGTGCTAGTTCACAGGGGGTATGGGGCTACACCTTC.

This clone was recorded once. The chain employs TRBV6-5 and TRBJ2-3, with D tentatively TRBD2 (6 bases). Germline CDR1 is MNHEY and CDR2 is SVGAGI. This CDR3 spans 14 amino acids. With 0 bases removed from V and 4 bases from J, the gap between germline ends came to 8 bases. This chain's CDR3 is CASSYSTSADTQYF. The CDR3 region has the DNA TGTGCCAGCAGTTACTCGACTAGTGCAGATACGCAGTATTTT.

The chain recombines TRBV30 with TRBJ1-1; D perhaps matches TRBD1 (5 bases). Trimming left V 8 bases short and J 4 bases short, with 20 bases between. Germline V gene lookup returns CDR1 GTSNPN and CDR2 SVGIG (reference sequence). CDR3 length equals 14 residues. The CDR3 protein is CAMKILGRSTEAFF. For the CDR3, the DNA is TGTGCCATGAAAATACTGGGGCGGAGCACTGAAGCTTTCTTT.

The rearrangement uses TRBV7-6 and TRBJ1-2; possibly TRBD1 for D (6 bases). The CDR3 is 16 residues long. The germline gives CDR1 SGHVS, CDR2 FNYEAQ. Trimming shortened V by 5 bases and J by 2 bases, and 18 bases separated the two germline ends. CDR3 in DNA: TGTGCCAGCAGCCGCGGGGGGGCCGACTTAAACTATGGCTACACCTTC. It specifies CASSRGGADLNYGYTF.

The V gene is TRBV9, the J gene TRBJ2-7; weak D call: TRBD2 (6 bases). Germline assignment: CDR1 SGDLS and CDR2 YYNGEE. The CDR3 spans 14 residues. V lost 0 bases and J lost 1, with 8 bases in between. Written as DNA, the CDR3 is TGTGCCAGCAGCGTAGCGGGGGAGTCCTACGAGCAGTACTTC. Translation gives CASSVAGESYEQYF.

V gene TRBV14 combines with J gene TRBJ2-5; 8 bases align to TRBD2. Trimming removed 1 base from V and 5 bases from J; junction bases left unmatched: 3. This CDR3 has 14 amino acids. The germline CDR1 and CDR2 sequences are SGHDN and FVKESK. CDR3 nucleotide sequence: TGTGCCAGCAGCCAAGGACTAGCGCGGGAGACCCAGTACTTC. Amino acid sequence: CASSQGLARETQYF.

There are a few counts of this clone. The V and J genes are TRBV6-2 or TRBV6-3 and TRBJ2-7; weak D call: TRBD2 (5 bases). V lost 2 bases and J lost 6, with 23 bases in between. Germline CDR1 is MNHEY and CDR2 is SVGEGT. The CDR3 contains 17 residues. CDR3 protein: CASSYPTTTLLYSEQYF. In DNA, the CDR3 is TGTGCCAGCAGTTACCCGACTACGACACTCCTTTATAGCGAGCAGTACTTC.

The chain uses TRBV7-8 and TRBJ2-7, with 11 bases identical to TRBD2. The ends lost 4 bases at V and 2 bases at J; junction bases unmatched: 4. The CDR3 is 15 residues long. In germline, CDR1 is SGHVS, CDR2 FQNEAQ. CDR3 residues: CASSSLAGGPYEQYF. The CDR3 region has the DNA TGTGCCAGCAGCTCGCTAGCGGGGGGTCCCTACGAGCAGTACTTC.

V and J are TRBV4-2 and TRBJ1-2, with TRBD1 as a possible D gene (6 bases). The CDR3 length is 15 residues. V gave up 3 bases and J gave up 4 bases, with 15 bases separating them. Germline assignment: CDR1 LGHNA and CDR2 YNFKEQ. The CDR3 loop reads CASSQYLQGFYGYTF. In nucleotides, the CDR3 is TGTGCCAGCAGCCAGTATTTACAGGGTTTCTATGGCTACACCTTC.

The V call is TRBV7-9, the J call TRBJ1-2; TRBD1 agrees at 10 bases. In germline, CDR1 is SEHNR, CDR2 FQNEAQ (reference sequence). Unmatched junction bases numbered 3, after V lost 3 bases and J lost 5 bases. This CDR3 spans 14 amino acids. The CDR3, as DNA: TGTGCCAGCAGCTTGGGACAGGGGTGGTATGGCTACACCTTC. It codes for CASSLGQGWYGYTF.